These 5 T cell receptor beta chains came from one sample sequenced in a study of shared clonotypes between healthy human individuals (dated by TCRdb to about 2020). Libraries came from the immunoSEQ multiplex PCR assay. Imported from immuneACCESS, the table was reduced by TCRdb to in-frame sequences with V and J called. These copies leave out some clones; in studies compared against another copy, an unresolved V gene accounts for under half, and the cause of the remainder is not known. Recorded for this sample are some 2,100,000 clones; 85% to 95% of them occurred a single time. About 1.5% of the sample belongs to the ten largest clones. CD8 naive samples consisted of CD45RO-negative cells that were positively selected for CCR7, yielding a CD45RA+CCR7+ population without TemRA cells. The sequencing input was naive CD8+ T cells from PBMCs. The sample's cell subset or site, from its label and the paper: CD45RA+CCR7+. The receptors shown here come from a young man in good health. Some clones in this sample may be carry-over from other donors' samples.

J is TRBJ2-7 and V is TRBV15; maybe TRBD1 (6 bases). In germline, CDR1 is LNHNV, CDR2 YYDKDF (reference sequence). V lost 4 bases, J lost 6 bases, and 22 bases lay in between. This CDR3 is built from 16 residues. The CDR3: CATSTRSETGRLEQYF. The CDR3 nucleotides read TGTGCCACCAGCACCCGTTCAGAGACAGGTCGTCTCGAGCAGTACTTC.

The chain employs TRBV5-1 and TRBJ2-7; D gene uncertain. V gave up 5 bases and J gave up 6 bases, with 12 bases separating them. Germline V gene data show CDR1 as SGHRS and CDR2 as YFSETQ. This CDR3 is built from 12 residues. The CDR3 loop reads CASSVPSLEQYF. The CDR3 region has the DNA TGCGCCAGCAGTGTCCCCAGTCTCGAGCAGTACTTC. The full variable domain, rest sourced from reference TRBV5-1 and TRBJ2-7, is KAGVTQTPRYLIKTRGQQVTLSCSPISGHRSVSWYQQTPGQGLQFLFEYFSETQRNKGNFPGRFSGRQFSNSRSEMNVSTLELGDSALYLCASSVPSLEQYFGPGTRLTVT.

The CDR3, as DNA: TGCGCCAGCAGCCAAGATTGGAGGAATGAGCAGTTCTTC. This sequence encodes CASSQDWRNEQFF. The chain joins TRBV4-1 to TRBJ2-1; maybe TRBD2 (5 bases). V was pared by 0 bases and J by 7 bases, with 7 bases between. Germline assignment: CDR1 MGHRA and CDR2 YSYEKL. The CDR3 contains 13 residues.

The rearrangement links TRBV6-5 to TRBJ2-5; D is unclear. The end of the DNA aligns better with TRBJ2-7, so the J call may be wrong. Per the germline V gene, CDR1 is MNHEY and CDR2 is SVGAGI. The CDR3 covers 14 residues. CDR3 in amino acids: CASSFYLGSYEQYF. The DNA of the CDR3 is TGTGCCAGCAGCTTTTACCTCGGGTCCTACGAGCAGTACTTC.

Comments on this clone: Other nucleotide sequences in the sample specify the same CDR3. The CDR3 nucleotides read TGTGCCAGTAGTCCCGGGACAGGGCGAAGCAATCAGCCCCAGCATTTT. This gives the protein CASSPGTGRSNQPQHF. The gene calls are TRBV19 and TRBJ1-5, with 9 bases matching TRBD1. The CDR3 length is 16 residues. The V gene's germline CDR1 is LNHDA and CDR2 SQIVND (reference sequence). With 5 bases clipped from V and 1 base from J, the junction kept 6 bases outside the gene matches.